This T cell receptor beta chain was sequenced for a study of T-cell memory formation after mild COVID-19. Study as a whole: TCR clustering was largely donor specific. Study observations and caveats: Memory from before infection featured some responding clones, which suggests cross-reactive memory joined. For contracting clones, CD4+ ones sat mainly in CM and EM, CD8+ in EMRA.

This clonotype was picked up many times. Its antigen is still unknown. Germline-derived CDR1 and CDR2 are SGHVS and FNYEAQ. CDR3 size: 12 residues. V was trimmed by 4 bases and J by 7 bases, leaving 11 bases between them. 5'RACE with constant-segment primers yielded barcoded, UMI-tagged TCR alpha and TCR beta cDNA libraries. TCRdb re-derived calls from the 5' RACE reads in MiXCR, one entry per CDR3 protein. The table includes about 430,000 distinct CDR3 sequences, approximately 24% detected once. The sequence was obtained from an adult woman who had mild COVID-19 (a few samples of this study predate the infection). Cell type and time point are not known. Sample: PBMCs or a T cell subset sorted from them (not recorded which). V and J are TRBV7-6 and TRBJ2-7, with TRBD2 as a possible D gene (6 bases). The CDR3 here is CASSSSGGEQYF. CDR3 sequence (DNA): TGTGCCAGCAGCTCCTCCGGGGGTGAGCAGTACTTC. Full variable domain (rest looked up from reference TRBV7-6 and TRBJ2-7): GAGVSQSPRYKVTKRGQDVALRCDPISGHVSLYWYRQALGQGPEFLTYFNYEAQQDKSGLPNDRFSAERPEGSISTLTIQRTEQRDSAMYRCASSSSGGEQYFGPGTRLTVT.